This TCR beta chain is from a study of T cells after yellow fever vaccination. The sample holds a few counts of this clonotype. TCRdb passed the 5' RACE reads through MiXCR, listing each CDR3 protein once. The table lists some 220,000 distinct CDR3 sequences, about 3% of them singletons. CDR3 length equals 14 residues. Trimming removed 5 bases at V and 4 bases at J, with 14 bases between. The chain uses TRBV12-3 or TRBV12-4 and TRBJ1-1; D unresolved. This TCR derives from a man younger than 35 who received the YFV17D yellow fever vaccine. Source: CD4+ T cells sorted from PBMCs, taken 10 days after the yellow fever booster vaccination. CDR3 sequence: CASSVGPRATEAFF. For the CDR3, the DNA is TGTGCCAGCAGTGTCGGACCGAGGGCCACTGAAGCTTTCTTT.